This T cell receptor (beta chain) was sequenced for a study of cytomegalovirus exposure and HLA in healthy donors. Findings of the study overall: 87-base-pair reads could not separate some V segments, including TRBV6-2 and TRBV6-3.

The primer mix had 60 Vbeta and 13 Jbeta primers. Sequencing used immunoSEQ multiplex PCR; TCRdb keeps in-frame clones, though not all of them. There are approximately 190,000 clones in the sample; 80% to 90% occur only once, and under 2% lies in the top ten. Trimming pared 4 bases from V and 0 bases from J, leaving 9 bases between. This CDR3 is 14 amino acids long. The germline V gene encodes CDR1 SGDLS and CDR2 YYNGEE. About this clone itself: Its antigen is currently unknown.

The rearrangement joins TRBV9 to TRBJ2-3; no reliable D call. Sample: PBMCs. This sequence was found in a middle-aged man in good health and CMV-seropositive. The CDR3 coding sequence is TGTGCCAGCAGCCCGGCAGGCAGCACAGATACGCAGTATTTT. The encoded protein is CASSPAGSTDTQYF.